The rows below give T cell receptor beta chains drawn from one sample of a study of blood T cell repertoires in COVID-19. The data were produced by immunoSEQ multiplex PCR, yet TCRdb's version contains in-frame clones alone and is incomplete. This sample has some 120,000 clones, with about 80% found just once. Sequencing was carried out using peripheral blood. These receptors all stem from a woman aged 50 to 65 with acute or convalescent COVID-19. CDR3s include the opening cysteine and the closing phenylalanine or tryptophan. A D gene is named only where the DNA matches it firmly. A row's size may be missing; if present it is once, few, many or a size class.

>TRBD2|.|TRBV13|TRBJ2-1
CASSYGLAGLLNEQFF
TGTGCCAGCAGCTACGGACTAGCGGGATTACTTAATGAGCAGTTCTTC
>TRBD2|.|TRBV4-2|TRBJ2-1
CASSQDALAGGNNEQFF
TGTGCCAGCAGCCAAGATGCCCTAGCGGGGGGAAACAATGAGCAGTTCTTC
>.|.|TRBV6-5|TRBJ2-5
CASSLGAETQYF
TGTGCCAGCAGTTTGGGGGCAGAGACCCAGTACTTC
>.|.|TRBV14|TRBJ2-1
CASSQARLGQFF
TGTGCCAGCAGCCAAGCGCGGCTAGGACAGTTCTTC
>TRBD2|.|TRBV7-9|TRBJ2-3
CASSYGGADTQYF
TGTGCCAGCAGCTATGGGGGGGCAGATACGCAGTATTTT
>TRBD2|.|TRBV5-5|TRBJ2-6
CASSLVRGGSGANVLTF
TGTGCCAGCAGCTTGGTGCGGGGGGGCTCTGGGGCCAACGTCCTGACTTTC
>TRBD1|.|TRBV4-1|TRBJ1-1
CASSQDGGGAAEAFF
TGCGCCAGCAGCCAAGATGGAGGGGGCGCGGCCGAAGCTTTCTTT
>.|.|TRBV21-1|TRBJ1-1
CASTIRERDTEAFF
TGTGCCAGCACAATCCGGGAGAGGGACACTGAAGCTTTCTTT
>.|.|TRBV29-1|TRBJ1-3
CSVGLGQAGNTIYF
TGCAGCGTTGGTTTGGGGCAGGCTGGAAACACCATATATTTT
>.|.|TRBV19|TRBJ1-3
CASSIEDTRTIYF
TGTGCCAGTAGTATCGAGGACACCCGCACCATATATTTT
>.|few|TRBV7-8|TRBJ1-1
CASSLAQGTEAFF
TGTGCCAGCAGCTTAGCTCAGGGCACTGAAGCTTTCTTT
>TRBD2|once|TRBV10-1|TRBJ2-7
CASSEWMEAGTYEQYF
TGCGCCAGCAGTGAGTGGATGGAAGCGGGAACCTACGAGCAGTACTTC
>TRBD2|.|TRBV15|TRBJ2-1
CATSNWGATSGINEQFF
TGTGCCACCAGCAATTGGGGGGCGACTAGCGGGATTAATGAGCAGTTCTTC
>TRBD2|.|TRBV7-3|TRBJ2-1
CASSSTGTSGIYEQFF
TGTGCCAGCAGCTCGACAGGGACTAGCGGGATATATGAGCAGTTCTTC
>TRBD2|.|TRBV28|TRBJ2-1
CASSGTSGSVKVEQFF
TGTGCCAGCAGTGGCACTAGCGGGAGTGTAAAGGTTGAGCAGTTCTTC
>.|.|TRBV6-4|TRBJ1-1
CASNITVGTEAFF
TGTGCCAGCAACATCACAGTTGGCACTGAAGCTTTCTTT
>.|once|TRBV10-1|TRBJ2-7
CASSDGGLSYEQYF
TGCGCCAGCAGTGATGGGGGACTGTCCTACGAGCAGTACTTC
>.|.|TRBV2|TRBJ2-3
CASSDGGFLDTQYF
TGTGCCAGCAGTGACGGCGGGTTCCTGGATACGCAGTATTTT
>.|.|TRBV6-1|TRBJ1-5
CASSEAGSGPQHF
TGTGCCAGCAGTGAAGCTGGAAGCGGCCCCCAGCATTTT
>TRBD1|few|TRBV7-9|TRBJ2-5
CASSLTGGAKTQYF
TGTGCCAGCAGCCTTACAGGGGGCGCAAAGACCCAGTACTTC
>TRBD1|few|TRBV2|TRBJ1-2
CASSERGAGGGYTF
TGTGCCAGCAGTGAACGGGGCGCAGGGGGTGGCTACACCTTC
>.|.|TRBV6-5|TRBJ1-6
CASSRGLIYNSPLHF
TGTGCCAGCAGTCGTGGACTTATCTATAATTCACCCCTCCACTTT
>.|.|TRBV7-3|TRBJ2-6
CASSLSLSGANVLTF
TGTGCCAGCAGCTTAAGTCTCTCTGGGGCCAACGTCCTGACTTTC
>.|.|TRBV28|TRBJ1-1
CASSLAGMGNTEAFF
TGTGCCAGCAGTTTAGCAGGGATGGGAAACACTGAAGCTTTCTTT
>TRBD1|.|TRBV29-1|TRBJ1-5
CSVGQGNQPQHF
TGCAGCGTAGGACAGGGAAATCAGCCCCAGCATTTT
>.|.|TRBV19|TRBJ2-5
CASGRLGAETQYF
TGTGCCAGTGGACGACTAGGGGCAGAGACCCAGTACTTC
>.|.|TRBV5-1|TRBJ2-1
CASSLWGGHDNEQFF
TGCGCCAGCAGCTTGTGGGGGGGACATGACAATGAGCAGTTCTTC
>.|.|TRBV12-3/TRBV12-4|TRBJ1-6
CASSFLASPLHF
TGTGCCAGCAGTTTTCTGGCATCACCCCTCCACTTT
>.|.|TRBV5-4|TRBJ1-1
CASSLPRSGTEAFF
TGTGCCAGCAGCTTGCCTCGAAGCGGCACTGAAGCTTTCTTT
>TRBD2|.|TRBV13|TRBJ2-1
CASSGGLLNSYNEQFF
TGTGCCAGCAGCGGGGGACTACTTAACTCCTACAATGAGCAGTTCTTC
>.|.|TRBV4-1|TRBJ1-1
CASSQEGQVNTEAFF
TGCGCCAGCAGCCAAGAAGGTCAGGTGAACACTGAAGCTTTCTTT
>TRBD1|.|TRBV7-2|TRBJ1-5
CASSLTGKPYQPQHF
TGTGCCAGCAGCTTGACAGGGAAGCCATATCAGCCCCAGCATTTT
>.|.|TRBV4-1|TRBJ2-3
CASSPPIADTQYF
TGCGCCAGCAGCCCCCCGATCGCGGATACGCAGTATTTT
>TRBD1|.|TRBV5-8|TRBJ2-2
CASSYTGTGSLAPNTGELFF
TGTGCCAGCAGCTATACCGGGACAGGGAGTCTAGCGCCGAACACCGGGGAGCTGTTTTTT
>TRBD2|few|TRBV5-4|TRBJ2-2
CASSLAPGGSTGELFF
TGTGCCAGCAGCTTGGCCCCGGGAGGGTCCACCGGGGAGCTGTTTTTT
>TRBD1|once|TRBV5-1|TRBJ2-2
CASSYLTTGAGELFF
TGCGCCAGCAGCTACCTAACAACAGGGGCCGGGGAGCTGTTTTTT
>TRBD2|.|TRBV3-1/TRBV3-2|TRBJ2-1
CASSQGLAGGTAYNEQFF
TGTGCCAGCAGCCAAGGGCTAGCGGGGGGAACCGCCTACAATGAGCAGTTCTTC
>TRBD1|.|TRBV5-1|TRBJ2-4
CASSRTGQGDIQYF
TGCGCCAGCAGCCGTACGGGACAGGGAGACATTCAGTACTTC
>.|.|TRBV11-3|TRBJ2-3
CASSPRQGTDTQYF
TGTGCCAGCAGCCCTCGGCAGGGCACAGATACGCAGTATTTT
>.|.|TRBV19|TRBJ1-5
CASSIVAYSNQPQHF
TGTGCCAGTAGTATAGTAGCTTATAGCAATCAGCCCCAGCATTTT
>TRBD2|.|TRBV2|TRBJ2-5
CASIEGAGGPETQYF
TGTGCCAGCATCGAAGGTGCGGGAGGGCCAGAGACCCAGTACTTC
>.|.|TRBV6-5|TRBJ2-7
CASSYSGIQYF
TGTGCCAGCAGTTACAGCGGCATCCAGTACTTC
>.|.|TRBV2|TRBJ2-2
CASSPGQGSTGELFF
TGTGCCAGCAGCCCCGGGCAGGGGAGTACCGGGGAGCTGTTTTTT
>TRBD2|.|TRBV11-2|TRBJ2-1
CASSSLSGRNEQFF
TGTGCCAGCAGCAGTCTTAGCGGGAGAAATGAGCAGTTCTTC
>.|.|TRBV7-2|TRBJ2-3
CASSFEVVWGRNTQYF
TGTGCCAGCAGCTTTGAGGTGGTGTGGGGGCGGAATACGCAGTATTTT
>.|.|TRBV10-2|TRBJ1-1
CASSRGNTEAFF
TGCGCCAGCTCAAGGGGGAACACTGAAGCTTTCTTT
>TRBD2|once|TRBV28|TRBJ2-1
CASTLEAGGREQFF
TGTGCCAGCACCTTGGAAGCGGGAGGACGTGAGCAGTTCTTC